This T cell receptor beta chain appears in the sequencing data of a study of cytotoxic CD8 clonotypes in ibrutinib-treated CLL. Study context: After median approximately 74 months, around 14 stayed in remission, approximately twelve progressed; responses around 25 partial, 2 complete.

Notes on this clone: As yet, its antigen is unknown.

V was trimmed by 3 bases and J by 6 bases, leaving 21 bases between them. Germline values: CDR1 MGHRA, CDR2 YSYEKL. The CDR3 has 18 amino acids. Study observations and caveats: Samples were collected at differing times from sustained-remission and progressing patients. Measured clonality at baseline was greater than in age-matched healthy donors and tracked with circulating CD8+ T-cell counts.

Assay used: immunoSEQ multiplex PCR; TCRdb lists only in-frame clones, some missing. The sample gives some 150,000 clones, around 82% of which show up once; 6% to 9.5% is in the top ten. This rearrangement joins TRBV4-1 to TRBJ1-6, with a weak D call TRBD1 (5 bases). The source was PBMCs, collected after 36 months of ibrutinib treatment. This receptor was obtained from a human donor with chronic lymphocytic leukemia. This chain's CDR3 is CASSQGSLGGVGNSPLHF. In DNA form, the CDR3 reads TGCGCCAGCAGCCAGGGATCCCTCGGGGGTGTAGGTAATTCACCCCTCCACTTT.